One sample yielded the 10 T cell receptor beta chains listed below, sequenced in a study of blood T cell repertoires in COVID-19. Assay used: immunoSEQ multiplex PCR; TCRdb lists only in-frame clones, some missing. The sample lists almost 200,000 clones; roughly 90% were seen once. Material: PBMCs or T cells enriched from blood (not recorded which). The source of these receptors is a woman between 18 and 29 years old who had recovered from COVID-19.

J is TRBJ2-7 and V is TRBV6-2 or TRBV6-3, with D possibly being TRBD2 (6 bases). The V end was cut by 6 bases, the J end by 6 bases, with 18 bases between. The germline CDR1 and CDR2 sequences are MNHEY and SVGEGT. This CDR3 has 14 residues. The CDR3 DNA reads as TGTGCCAGCAGCCTCGATGATAGGAGGGTCGAGCAGTACTTC. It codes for CASSLDDRRVEQYF.

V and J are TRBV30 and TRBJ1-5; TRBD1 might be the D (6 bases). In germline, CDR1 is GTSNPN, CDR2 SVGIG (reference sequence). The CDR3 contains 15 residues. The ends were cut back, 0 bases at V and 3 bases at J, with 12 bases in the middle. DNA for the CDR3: TGTGCCTGGAGTGTAAAATGGGACAACAATCAGCCCCAGCATTTT. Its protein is CAWSVKWDNNQPQHF. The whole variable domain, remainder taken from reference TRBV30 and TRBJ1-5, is SQTIHQWPATLVQPVGSPLSLECTVEGTSNPNLYWYRQAAGRGLQLLFYSVGIGQISSEVPQNLSASRPQDRQFILSSKKLLLSDSGFYLCAWSVKWDNNQPQHFGDGTRLSIL.

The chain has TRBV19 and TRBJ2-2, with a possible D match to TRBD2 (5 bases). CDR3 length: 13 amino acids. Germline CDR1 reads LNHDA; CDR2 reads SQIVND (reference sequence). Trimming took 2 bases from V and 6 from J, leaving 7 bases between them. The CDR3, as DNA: TGTGCCAGTAGTATAACAGCGGCCGGGGAGCTGTTTTTT. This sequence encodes CASSITAAGELFF.

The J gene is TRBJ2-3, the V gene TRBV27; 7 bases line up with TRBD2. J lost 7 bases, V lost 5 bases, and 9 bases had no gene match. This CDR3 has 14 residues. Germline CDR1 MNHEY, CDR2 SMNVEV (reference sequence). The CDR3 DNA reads TGTGCCAGCAGTCCTTCCGGGGACTATTATACGCAGTATTTT. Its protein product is CASSPSGDYYTQYF.

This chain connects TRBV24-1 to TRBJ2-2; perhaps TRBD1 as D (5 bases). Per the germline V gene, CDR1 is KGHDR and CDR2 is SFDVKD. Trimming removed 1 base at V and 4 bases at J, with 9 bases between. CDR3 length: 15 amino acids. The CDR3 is CATSDFKGRTGELFF. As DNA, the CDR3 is TGTGCCACCAGTGATTTTAAGGGGCGCACCGGGGAGCTGTTTTTT.

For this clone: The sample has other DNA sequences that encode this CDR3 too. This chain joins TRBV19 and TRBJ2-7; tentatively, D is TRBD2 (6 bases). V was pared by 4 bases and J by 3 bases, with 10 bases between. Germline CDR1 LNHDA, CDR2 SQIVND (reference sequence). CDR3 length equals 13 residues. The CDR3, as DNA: TGTGCCAGTAGTACGGGACTCCTCTACGAGCAGTACTTC. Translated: CASSTGLLYEQYF.

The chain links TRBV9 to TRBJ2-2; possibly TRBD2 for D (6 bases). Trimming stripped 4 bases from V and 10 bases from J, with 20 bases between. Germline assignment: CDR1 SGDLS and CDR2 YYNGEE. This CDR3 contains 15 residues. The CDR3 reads CASSLRDSHFEELFF. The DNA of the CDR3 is TGTGCCAGCAGCCTCCGGGACTCTCATTTCGAGGAGCTGTTTTTT. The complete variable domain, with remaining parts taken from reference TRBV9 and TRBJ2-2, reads DSGVTQTPKHLITATGQRVTLRCSPRSGDLSVYWYQQSLDQGLQFLIQYYNGEERAKGNILERFSAQQFPDLHSELNLSSLELGDSALYFCASSLRDSHFEELFFGEGSRLTVL.

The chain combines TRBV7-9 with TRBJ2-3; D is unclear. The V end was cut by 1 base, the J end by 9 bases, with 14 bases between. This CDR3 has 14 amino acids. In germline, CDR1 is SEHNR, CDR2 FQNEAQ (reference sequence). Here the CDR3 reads CASSLVPNSGTQYF. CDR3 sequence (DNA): TGTGCCAGCAGCTTAGTCCCAAATTCCGGGACGCAGTATTTT.

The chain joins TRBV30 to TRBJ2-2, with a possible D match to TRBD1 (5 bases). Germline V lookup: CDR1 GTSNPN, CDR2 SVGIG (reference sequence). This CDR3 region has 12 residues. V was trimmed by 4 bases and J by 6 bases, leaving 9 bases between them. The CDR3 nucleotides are TGTGCCTGGAACCCAGGGCCCGGGGAGCTGTTTTTT. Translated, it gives CAWNPGPGELFF. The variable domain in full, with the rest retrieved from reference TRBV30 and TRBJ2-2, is SQTIHQWPATLVQPVGSPLSLECTVEGTSNPNLYWYRQAAGRGLQLLFYSVGIGQISSEVPQNLSASRPQDRQFILSSKKLLLSDSGFYLCAWNPGPGELFFGEGSRLTVL.

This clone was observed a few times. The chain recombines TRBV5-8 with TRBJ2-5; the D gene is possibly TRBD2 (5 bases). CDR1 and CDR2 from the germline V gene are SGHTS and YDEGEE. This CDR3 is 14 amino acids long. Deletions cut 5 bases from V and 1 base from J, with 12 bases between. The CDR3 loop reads CASSSTRPQETQYF. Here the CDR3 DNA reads TGTGCCAGCAGTTCCACTAGGCCCCAAGAGACCCAGTACTTC. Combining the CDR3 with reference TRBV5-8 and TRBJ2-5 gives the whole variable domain EAGVTQSPTHLIKTRGQQATLRCSPISGHTSVYWYQQALGLGLQFLLWYDEGEERNRGNFPPRFSGRQFPNYSSELNVNALELEDSALYLCASSSTRPQETQYFGPGTRLLVL.